The 20 T cell receptor beta chains below come from one sample, sequenced in a study of cytomegalovirus exposure and HLA in healthy donors. A multiplex PCR was run with 60 Vbeta primers and 13 Jbeta primers. Libraries were prepared by immunoSEQ multiplex PCR; TCRdb keeps only in-frame clonotypes and omits some of them. The table includes about 36,000 clones, roughly three quarters detected once. The sample taken for sequencing was PBMCs. These receptors originate from a man younger than 45 in good health and CMV-seronegative.

This chain connects TRBV28 to TRBJ2-7; TRBD2 is a possible D gene (6 bases). CDR1 is MDHEN and CDR2 is SYDVKM in the germline V gene. This CDR3 is built from 13 residues. The germline V and J ends were trimmed by 4 bases and 2 bases, with 9 bases remaining between them. In nucleotides, the CDR3 is TGTGCCAGCAGTTGGGACTTGACCTACGAGCAGTACTTC. Protein sequence: CASSWDLTYEQYF.

The CDR3 protein is CASSTGSEAFF. The DNA of the CDR3 is TGTGCCAGCAGCACGGGGAGTGAAGCTTTCTTT. This chain uses TRBV6-5 with TRBJ1-1; D ambiguous. V shed 6 bases and J shed 7 bases, with 9 bases lying between them. The CDR3 consists of 11 residues. Germline V gene data show CDR1 as MNHEY and CDR2 as SVGAGI.

The chain recombines TRBV7-6 with TRBJ1-1; TRBD1 agrees at 10 bases. V was clipped by 5 bases and J by 1 base; unmatched bases: 13. CDR3 length: 18 residues. Germline CDR1 reads SGHVS; CDR2 reads FNYEAQ. CDR3 sequence: CASSPRPGQGYANTEAFF. CDR3 in DNA: TGTGCCAGCAGCCCCCGCCCGGGACAGGGGTATGCGAACACTGAAGCTTTCTTT.

This clone came up once. V gene TRBV4-3 combines with J gene TRBJ2-2, with 11 bases identical to TRBD1. Trimming took 0 bases from V and 5 from J; bases not matched to a gene: 5. Germline lookup yields CDR1 LGHNA and CDR2 YSLEER. This CDR3 has 17 amino acids. CDR3 sequence (DNA): TGCGCCAGCAGCCAAGATTGGACAGGGGGCGTAACCGGGGAGCTGTTTTTT. It translates to CASSQDWTGGVTGELFF.

The J gene is TRBJ1-2, the V gene TRBV6-5; 10 nucleotides align to TRBD1. Germline CDR1 and CDR2: MNHEY and SVGAGI. Losses at the gene ends were 5 bases for V and 8 bases for J; bases not matched to a gene: 11. The CDR3 has 15 amino acids. The CDR3 protein is CASSLTGTGEGGYTF. The CDR3 DNA reads TGTGCCAGCAGTCTTACCGGGACAGGGGAAGGCGGCTACACCTTC.

The V call is TRBV18, the J call TRBJ2-7, with D unresolved. This CDR3 contains 12 residues. CDR1 is KGHSH, CDR2 LQKENI, per germline. V dropped 4 bases and J dropped 3 bases, with 7 bases sitting between them. The CDR3 coding sequence is TGTGCCAGCTCACTAGTGGTCTACGAGCAGTACTTC. Protein product: CASSLVVYEQYF.

The rearrangement uses TRBV7-2 and TRBJ1-2; D is unresolved. V lost 1 base and J lost 0, with 6 bases in between. The CDR3 is made up of 14 amino acids. CDR1 is SGHTA, CDR2 FQGNSA, per germline. Written as DNA, the CDR3 is TGTGCCAGCAGCTTAGGGCCGCCTAACTATGGCTACACCTTC. It specifies CASSLGPPNYGYTF.

The rearrangement joins TRBV7-2 to TRBJ2-4; 12 bases agree with TRBD1. The CDR3 totals 16 residues. Unmatched junction bases numbered 4, after V lost 5 bases and J lost 2 bases. Germline assignment: CDR1 SGHTA and CDR2 FQGNSA. CDR3 in DNA: TGTGCCAGCAGCCTAGGGACAGGGGGCCCCAAAAACATTCAGTACTTC. It is translated as CASSLGTGGPKNIQYF.

J is TRBJ1-6 and V is TRBV6-5; 7 nucleotides line up with TRBD1. This CDR3 has 15 amino acids. J lost 9 bases, V lost 6 bases, and 11 bases had no gene match. CDR1 MNHEY and CDR2 SVGAGI come from the germline V gene. CDR3 in DNA: TGTGCCAGCAGGGGCCCGGGACAGCTAGGTTCACCCCTCCACTTT. Translating it yields CASRGPGQLGSPLHF.

This chain joins TRBV6-1 and TRBJ1-5; D is undetermined. V gave up 8 bases and J gave up 3 bases, with 8 bases separating them. This CDR3 has 12 amino acids. Per the germline V gene, CDR1 is MNHNS and CDR2 is SASEGT. DNA of the CDR3: TGTGCCAGCCACGGGTCCAATCAGCCCCAGCATTTT. It yields the protein CASHGSNQPQHF.

A few counts support this clone. The CDR3 nucleotides are TGCAGTGCTAAGGGACATGATACGCAGTATTTT. Translated: CSAKGHDTQYF. The chain links TRBV20-1 to TRBJ2-3, with a possible D match to TRBD1 (6 bases). The V and J ends lost 4 bases and 6 bases respectively, with 8 bases between them. This CDR3 comprises 11 residues. Germline V CDR1 and CDR2: DFQATT, SNEGSKA (reference sequence).

The chain has TRBV6-5 and TRBJ1-5; D is ambiguous. Germline V gives CDR1 MNHEY, CDR2 SVGAGI. V lost 6 bases, J lost 0 bases, and 6 bases lay in between. The CDR3 length is 13 residues. CDR3 sequence: CASSQYSNQPQHF. The CDR3 DNA is TGTGCCAGCAGCCAGTATAGCAATCAGCCCCAGCATTTT.

V is TRBV28 and J is TRBJ2-4; D call uncertain. Germline assignment: CDR1 MDHEN and CDR2 SYDVKM. Trimming took 6 bases from V and 1 from J, leaving 16 bases between them. This CDR3 spans 16 amino acids. CDR3 nucleotides: TGTGCCAGCAGCATGTTTCGGTTGCGGGCCAAAAACATTCAGTACTTC. Translation gives CASSMFRLRAKNIQYF. The variable domain in full, with the rest retrieved from reference TRBV28 and TRBJ2-4, is DVKVTQSSRYLVKRTGEKVFLECVQDMDHENMFWYRQDPGLGLRLIYFSYDVKMKEKGDIPEGYSVSREKKERFSLILESASTNQTSMYLCASSMFRLRAKNIQYFGAGTRLSVL.

The chain is built from TRBV10-2 and TRBJ2-2; TRBD1 agrees at 9 bases. The V and J ends lost 6 bases and 4 bases, in that order; junction bases with no gene match: 6. This CDR3 has 15 amino acids. Germline V gives CDR1 WSHSY, CDR2 SAAADI. In DNA form, the CDR3 reads TGCGCCAGCAGGGACCGGACAGGGGTCACCGGGGAGCTGTTTTTT. It yields the protein CASRDRTGVTGELFF.

The chain joins TRBV18 to TRBJ2-1; 8 bases match TRBD1. With V trimmed by 3 bases and J by 4 bases, 8 bases remained unmatched. CDR3 length equals 16 residues. Germline values: CDR1 KGHSH, CDR2 LQKENI. The CDR3 sequence: CASSPPGQGLYNEQFF. Written as DNA, the CDR3 is TGTGCCAGCTCACCTCCCGGACAGGGATTATACAATGAGCAGTTCTTC.

This clone has only a few counts. This chain uses TRBV6-1 with TRBJ1-4; D gene ambiguous. The CDR3 totals 15 residues. CDR1 and CDR2 (germline): MNHNS, SASEGT. Trimming left V 0 bases short and J 2 bases short, with 7 bases between. CDR3 sequence reads: CASSEAPGTNEKLFF. The DNA of the CDR3 is TGTGCCAGCAGTGAAGCGCCGGGTACTAATGAAAAACTGTTTTTT.

The chain employs TRBV4-2 and TRBJ1-1, with no clear D. Germline V lookup: CDR1 LGHNA, CDR2 YNFKEQ. The CDR3 loop spans 14 amino acids. The V end was cut by 2 bases, the J end by 1 base, with 8 bases between. CDR3 sequence reads: CASSQTGRNTEAFF. The CDR3 DNA is TGTGCCAGCAGCCAAACGGGGAGGAACACTGAAGCTTTCTTT.

This clone was counted a single time. In nucleotides, the CDR3 is TGCGCCAGCAGCACGACAGGGGGTAGCGACGAGCAGTACTTC. Its protein is CASSTTGGSDEQYF. The V call is TRBV5-1, the J call TRBJ2-7, with TRBD1 matching over 9 bases. V lost 4 bases to trimming and J lost 5 bases; unmatched junction nucleotides: 7. Germline V lookup: CDR1 SGHRS, CDR2 YFSETQ. This CDR3 has 14 residues.

This clone has more than one count but fewer than ten. This chain connects TRBV23-1 to TRBJ2-7, with TRBD1 matching over 10 bases. TRBV23-1 is labeled an ORF, and its function is uncertain. The CDR3 has 14 amino acids. V was clipped by 5 bases and J by 5 bases; unmatched bases: 6. Here the CDR3 DNA reads TGCGCCAGCAGTACCGGGACAGGGGCGGACGAGCAGTACTTC. It yields the protein CASSTGTGADEQYF.

The chain uses TRBV4-3 and TRBJ2-1; possibly TRBD1 for D (5 bases). V was clipped by 4 bases and J by 5 bases, with 15 bases between them. CDR1 and CDR2 (germline): LGHNA, YSLEER. The CDR3 runs 15 residues. DNA for the CDR3: TGCGCCAGCAGCCTTGAGCGTGGGGCCAACAATGAGCAGTTCTTC. Translated: CASSLERGANNEQFF.